This paragraph reports one T cell receptor (beta chain). The antigen it recognizes is unknown. No base quality information exists; no much larger clone differs at one position. What the time point label conveys for this sample: week 35, safety follow-up. Each vaccine dose was 300 ug of a 20-mer mutant IDH1 peptide in Montanide, given subcutaneously with topical imiquimod. Eight vaccinations were administered to patients in weeks 1, 3, 5, 7, 11, 15, 19 and 23, corresponding to visits V03 through V10. Donors had newly diagnosed WHO grade 3 or 4 IDH1-mutant astrocytomas with loss of nuclear ATRX. The samples were drawn from NOA16, a multicentre, single-arm, open-label phase I trial in Germany that tested a mutant IDH1 peptide vaccine in humans for the first time. Genomic DNA for TCRB sequencing was isolated from EDTA blood with the DNeasy Blood and Tissue Kit. This sample was taken from a study of a mutant IDH1 vaccine in newly diagnosed glioma (dated by TCRdb to the early 2020s). In the study overall: Vaccination was initiated 4-6 weeks after radiotherapy alone, or concurrently with temozolomide cycles in the chemotherapy-containing groups. Peripheral blood samples were drawn at six visits, namely V03 (baseline), V05, V07, V10, V12 and V13. The week-35 safety follow-up took place at visit V12, and the week-47 end of study took place at visit V13. The roughly 33 treated patients were approximately 62% male and about 38% female, with a mean age of around 40 years. Longitudinal TCRB deep sequencing was done for 25 to 30 treated patients, wherever samples were available for exploratory analyses. Before enrollment, most patients had been given radiochemotherapy with temozolomide as standard therapy, while the rest had received either radiotherapy alone or temozolomide alone.

The germline V gene (reference sequence) sets CDR1 to MNHEY and CDR2 to SMNVEV. The CDR3 holds 16 amino acids from the cysteine to the phenylalanine. Of all the DNA, just the CDR3 is kept, 48 bases in frame from base 1. Germline trimming: 5 bases from V, 4 bases from J; junction bases outside gene matches: 13. General findings and caveats noted by the study authors: Pseudoprogression appeared unrelated to alterations in the top peripheral T cell clonotypes detected by TCRB sequencing. Selection of PBMC samples for TCRB deep sequencing was based on availability. It was noted by the authors that analyses of patient blood samples could not be reproduced owing to sample limitations. Immune responses induced by the vaccine were seen in 93.3% of patients across multiple MHC alleles.

Library preparation employed the immunoSEQ multiplex PCR assay. Following the manufacturer's protocol, the hsTCRB Kit was used to amplify rearranged TCR beta chain sequences. TCRB libraries were sequenced on an Illumina MiSeq. In the source study's methods: The proprietary platform of the kit vendor was used for demultiplexing, trimming and gene mapping. In TCRdb, the immuneACCESS table is reduced to in-frame sequences with V and J assigned. These tables do not hold every clone; where another copy was compared, an unresolved V gene accounts for under half, and the others remain unexplained. V and J calls and clone size come straight from that table; D and trimming were deduced from the DNA. The sample records roughly 38,000 clones, around 91% of which are singletons. 1.5% of the sample is in the top ten clones.

The starting material was PBMCs, obtained from a glioma patient whose treatment included an IDH1 peptide vaccine. The receptor comes from a man between 35 and 55 years old with glioma. The rearranged segments are TRBV27 and TRBJ1-1; a stretch of 7 junction bases matches TRBD1. The DNA reads as follows: TGTGCCAGCAGTCCCCCATTGACAGGGTGGGGCACTGAAGCTTTCTTT. Its protein is CASSPPLTGWGTEAFF.